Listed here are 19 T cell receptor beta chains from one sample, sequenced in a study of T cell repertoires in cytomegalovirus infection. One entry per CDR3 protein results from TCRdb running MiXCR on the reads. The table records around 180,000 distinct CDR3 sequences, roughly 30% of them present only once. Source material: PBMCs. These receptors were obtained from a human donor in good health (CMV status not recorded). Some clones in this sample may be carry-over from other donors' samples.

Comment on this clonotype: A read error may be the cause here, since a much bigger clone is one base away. This chain's CDR3 is CVSSLDRIGASYEQYF. The CDR3 bases are TGTGTCAGCAGCTTAGACAGGATCGGGGCCTCCTACGAGCAGTACTTC. The chain combines TRBV7-2 with TRBJ2-7, with a weak D call TRBD1 (6 bases). The CDR3 is made up of 16 amino acids. Looked up from germline, CDR1 is SGHTA and CDR2 is FQGNSA. Full variable domain (outside the CDR3, taken from reference TRBV7-2 and TRBJ2-7): GAGVSQSPSNKVTEKGKDVELRCDPISGHTALYWYRQSLGQGLEFLIYFQGNSAPDKSGLPSDRFSAERTGGSVSTLTIQRTQQEDSAVYLCVSSLDRIGASYEQYFGPGTRLTVT.

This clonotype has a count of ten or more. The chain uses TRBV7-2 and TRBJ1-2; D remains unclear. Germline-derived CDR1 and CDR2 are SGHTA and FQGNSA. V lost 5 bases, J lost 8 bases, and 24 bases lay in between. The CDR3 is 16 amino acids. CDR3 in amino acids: CASSPRSLPTYQGYTF. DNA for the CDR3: TGTGCCAGCAGCCCAAGGTCTCTTCCTACCTATCAGGGCTACACCTTC.

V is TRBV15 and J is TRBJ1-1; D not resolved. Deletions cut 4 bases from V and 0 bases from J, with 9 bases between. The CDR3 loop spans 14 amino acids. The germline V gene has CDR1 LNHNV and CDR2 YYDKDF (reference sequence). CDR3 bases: TGTGCCACCAGCATCGGCGGCGTGAACACTGAAGCTTTCTTT. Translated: CATSIGGVNTEAFF.

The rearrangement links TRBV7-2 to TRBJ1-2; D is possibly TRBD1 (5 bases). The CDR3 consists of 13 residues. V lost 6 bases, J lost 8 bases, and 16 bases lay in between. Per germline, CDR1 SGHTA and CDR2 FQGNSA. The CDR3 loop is CASRPQGAGGYTF. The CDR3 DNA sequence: TGTGCCAGCAGACCTCAGGGAGCGGGGGGCTACACCTTC.

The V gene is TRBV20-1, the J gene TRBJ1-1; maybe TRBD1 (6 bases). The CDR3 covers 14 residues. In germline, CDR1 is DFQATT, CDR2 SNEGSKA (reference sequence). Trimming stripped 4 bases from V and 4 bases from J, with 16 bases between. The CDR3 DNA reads TGCAGTGCTAATTTCCAGGGGAGCGGCACTGAAGCTTTCTTT. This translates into CSANFQGSGTEAFF.

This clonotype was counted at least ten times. CDR3 nucleotide sequence: TGTGCCAGCAGCCAACGGACTAGCGGGACTAACATGGGGATGAATGAGCAGTTCTTC. It translates to CASSQRTSGTNMGMNEQFF. This rearrangement joins TRBV7-6 to TRBJ2-1; TRBD2 agrees at 12 bases. This CDR3 is 19 amino acids long. In germline, CDR1 is SGHVS, CDR2 FNYEAQ. The V gene end was trimmed by 5 bases and the J gene end by 7 bases; junction bases not matched to a gene: 18.

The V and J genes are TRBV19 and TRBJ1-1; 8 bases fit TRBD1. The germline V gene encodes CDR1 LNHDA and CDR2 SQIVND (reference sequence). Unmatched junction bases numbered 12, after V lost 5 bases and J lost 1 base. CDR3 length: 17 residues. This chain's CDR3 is CASSDAASGGSNTEAFF. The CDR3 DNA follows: TGTGCCAGTAGTGACGCGGCGTCAGGGGGCTCGAACACTGAAGCTTTCTTT.

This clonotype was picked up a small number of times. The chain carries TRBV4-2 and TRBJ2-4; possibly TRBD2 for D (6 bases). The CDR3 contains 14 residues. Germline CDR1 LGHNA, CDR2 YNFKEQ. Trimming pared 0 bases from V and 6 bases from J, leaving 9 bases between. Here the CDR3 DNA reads TGTGCCAGCAGCCAAGATGGTAGCGGAAACATTCAGTACTTC. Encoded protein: CASSQDGSGNIQYF.

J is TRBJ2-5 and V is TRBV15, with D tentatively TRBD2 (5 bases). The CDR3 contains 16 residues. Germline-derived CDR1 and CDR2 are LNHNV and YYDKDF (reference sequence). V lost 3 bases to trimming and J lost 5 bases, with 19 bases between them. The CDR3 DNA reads TGTGCCACCAGCAGGGGAGCCAGGCTTCTACTGGAGACCCAGTACTTC. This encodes CATSRGARLLLETQYF. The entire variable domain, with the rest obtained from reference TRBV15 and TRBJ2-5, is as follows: DAMVIQNPRYQVTQFGKPVTLSCSQTLNHNVMYWYQQKSSQAPKLLFHYYDKDFNNEADTPDNFQSRRPNTSFCFLDIRSPGLGDTAMYLCATSRGARLLLETQYFGPGTRLLVL.

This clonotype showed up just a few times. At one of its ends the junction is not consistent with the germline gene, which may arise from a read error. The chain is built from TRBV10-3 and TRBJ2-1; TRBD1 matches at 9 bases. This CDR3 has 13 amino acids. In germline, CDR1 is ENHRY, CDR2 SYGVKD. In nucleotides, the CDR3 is TGTGCCACAAAATCCGGACAGGGGTTTGAAGGTGACTTC. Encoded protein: CATKSGQGFEGDF.

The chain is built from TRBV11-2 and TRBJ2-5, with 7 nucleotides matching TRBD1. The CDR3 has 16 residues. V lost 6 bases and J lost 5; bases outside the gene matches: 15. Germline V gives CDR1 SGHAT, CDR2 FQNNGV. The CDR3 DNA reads TGTGCCAGCAGGATTGGCGGCGACAGGGATTACGAGACCCAGTACTTC. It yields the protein CASRIGGDRDYETQYF.

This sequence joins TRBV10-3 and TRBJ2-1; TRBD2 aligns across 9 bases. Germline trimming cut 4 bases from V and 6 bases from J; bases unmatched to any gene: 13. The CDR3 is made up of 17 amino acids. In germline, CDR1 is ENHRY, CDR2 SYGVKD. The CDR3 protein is CAISGGVGTSPPNEQFF. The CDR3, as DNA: TGTGCCATCAGTGGGGGGGTCGGGACTAGCCCCCCCAATGAGCAGTTCTTC.

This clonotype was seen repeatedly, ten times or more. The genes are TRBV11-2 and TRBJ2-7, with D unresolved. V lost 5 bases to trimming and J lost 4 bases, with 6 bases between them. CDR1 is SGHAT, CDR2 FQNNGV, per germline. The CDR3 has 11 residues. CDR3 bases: TGTGCCAGCAGCCCCCTTTACGAGCAGTACTTC. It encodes CASSPLYEQYF.

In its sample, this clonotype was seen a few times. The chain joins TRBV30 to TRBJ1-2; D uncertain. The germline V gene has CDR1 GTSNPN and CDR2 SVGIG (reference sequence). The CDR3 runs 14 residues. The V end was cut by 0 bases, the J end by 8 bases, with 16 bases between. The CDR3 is CAWSVLRMAEGYTF. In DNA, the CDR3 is TGTGCCTGGAGTGTTTTGAGGATGGCGGAGGGCTACACCTTC.

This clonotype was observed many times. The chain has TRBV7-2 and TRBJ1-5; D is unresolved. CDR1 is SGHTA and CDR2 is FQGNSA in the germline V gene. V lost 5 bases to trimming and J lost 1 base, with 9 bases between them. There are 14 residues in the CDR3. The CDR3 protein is CASSLRGSNQPQHF. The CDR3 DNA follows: TGTGCCAGCAGCCTAAGAGGGAGCAATCAGCCCCAGCATTTT.

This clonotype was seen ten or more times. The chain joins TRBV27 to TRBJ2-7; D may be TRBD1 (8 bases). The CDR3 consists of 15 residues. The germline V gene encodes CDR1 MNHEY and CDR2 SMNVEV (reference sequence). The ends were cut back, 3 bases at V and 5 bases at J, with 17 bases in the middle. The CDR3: CASSFGQGGGHEQYF. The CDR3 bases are TGTGCCAGCAGTTTTGGACAGGGAGGGGGCCACGAGCAGTACTTC.

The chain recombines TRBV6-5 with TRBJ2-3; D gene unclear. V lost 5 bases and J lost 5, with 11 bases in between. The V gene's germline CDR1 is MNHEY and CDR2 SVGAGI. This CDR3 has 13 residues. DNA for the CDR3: TGTGCCAGCAGTCTCCACATGGGAGATACGCAGTATTTT. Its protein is CASSLHMGDTQYF.

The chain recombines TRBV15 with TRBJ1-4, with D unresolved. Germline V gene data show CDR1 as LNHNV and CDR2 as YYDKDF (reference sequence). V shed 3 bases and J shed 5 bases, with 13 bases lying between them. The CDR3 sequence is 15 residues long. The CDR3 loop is CATSRTLSENEKLFF. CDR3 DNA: TGTGCCACCAGCAGGACCTTGTCAGAAAATGAAAAACTGTTTTTT.

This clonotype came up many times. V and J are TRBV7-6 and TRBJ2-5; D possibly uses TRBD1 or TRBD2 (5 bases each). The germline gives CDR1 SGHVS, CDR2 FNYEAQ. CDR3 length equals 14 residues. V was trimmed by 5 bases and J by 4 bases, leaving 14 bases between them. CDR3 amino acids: CASSRGTGTETQYF. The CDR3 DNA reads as TGTGCCAGCAGCCGAGGGACGGGAACAGAGACCCAGTACTTC.